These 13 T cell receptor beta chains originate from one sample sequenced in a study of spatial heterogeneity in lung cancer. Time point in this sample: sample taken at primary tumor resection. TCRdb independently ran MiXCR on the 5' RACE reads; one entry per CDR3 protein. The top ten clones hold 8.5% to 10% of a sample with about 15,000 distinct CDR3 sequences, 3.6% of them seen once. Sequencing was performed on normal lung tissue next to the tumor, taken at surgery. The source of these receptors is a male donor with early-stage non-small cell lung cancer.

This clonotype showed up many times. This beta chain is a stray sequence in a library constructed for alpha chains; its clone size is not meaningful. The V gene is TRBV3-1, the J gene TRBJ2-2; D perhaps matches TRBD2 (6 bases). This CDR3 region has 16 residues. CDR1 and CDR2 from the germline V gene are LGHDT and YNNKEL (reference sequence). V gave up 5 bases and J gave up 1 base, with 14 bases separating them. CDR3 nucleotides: TGTGCCAGCAGCTCGTACCGGCGGGAGAACACCGGGGAGCTGTTTTTT. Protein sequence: CASSSYRRENTGELFF.

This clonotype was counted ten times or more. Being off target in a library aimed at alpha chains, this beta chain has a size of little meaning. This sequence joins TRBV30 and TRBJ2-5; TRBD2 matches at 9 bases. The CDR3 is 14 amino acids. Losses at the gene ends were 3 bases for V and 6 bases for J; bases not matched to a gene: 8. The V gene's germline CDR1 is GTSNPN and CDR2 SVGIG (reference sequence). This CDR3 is CAWRFASGMKTQYF. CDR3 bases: TGTGCCTGGAGATTCGCTAGCGGGATGAAGACCCAGTACTTC. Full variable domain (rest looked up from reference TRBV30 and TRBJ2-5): SQTIHQWPATLVQPVGSPLSLECTVEGTSNPNLYWYRQAAGRGLQLLFYSVGIGQISSEVPQNLSASRPQDRQFILSSKKLLLSDSGFYLCAWRFASGMKTQYFGPGTRLLVL.

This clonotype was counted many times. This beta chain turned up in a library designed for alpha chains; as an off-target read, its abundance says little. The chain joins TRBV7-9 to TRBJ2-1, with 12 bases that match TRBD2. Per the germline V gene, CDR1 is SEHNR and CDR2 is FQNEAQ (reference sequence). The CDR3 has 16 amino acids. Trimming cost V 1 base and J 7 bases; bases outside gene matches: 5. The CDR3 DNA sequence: TGTGCCAGCAGCTTAGTGGGACTAGCGGGCGATAATGAGCAGTTCTTC. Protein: CASSLVGLAGDNEQFF. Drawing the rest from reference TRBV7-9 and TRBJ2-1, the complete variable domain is DTGVSQNPRHKITKRGQNVTFRCDPISEHNRLYWYRQTLGQGPEFLTYFQNEAQLEKSRLLSDRFSAERPKGSFSTLEIQRTEQGDSAMYLCASSLVGLAGDNEQFFGPGTRLTVL.

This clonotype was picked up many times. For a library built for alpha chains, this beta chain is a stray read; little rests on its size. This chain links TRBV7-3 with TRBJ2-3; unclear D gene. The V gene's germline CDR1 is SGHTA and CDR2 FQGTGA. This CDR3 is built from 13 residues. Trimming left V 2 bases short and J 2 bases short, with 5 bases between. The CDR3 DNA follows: TGTGCCAGCAGCTTAGACCACACAGATACGCAGTATTTT. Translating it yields CASSLDHTDTQYF.

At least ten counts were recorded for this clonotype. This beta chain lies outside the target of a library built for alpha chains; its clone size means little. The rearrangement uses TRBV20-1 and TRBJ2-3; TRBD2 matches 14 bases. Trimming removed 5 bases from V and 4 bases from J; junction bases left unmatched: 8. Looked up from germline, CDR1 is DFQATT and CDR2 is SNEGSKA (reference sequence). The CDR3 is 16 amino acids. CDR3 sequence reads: CSARGGTSGRADTQYF. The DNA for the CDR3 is TGCAGTGCTCGGGGGGGGACTAGCGGGAGAGCAGATACGCAGTATTTT.

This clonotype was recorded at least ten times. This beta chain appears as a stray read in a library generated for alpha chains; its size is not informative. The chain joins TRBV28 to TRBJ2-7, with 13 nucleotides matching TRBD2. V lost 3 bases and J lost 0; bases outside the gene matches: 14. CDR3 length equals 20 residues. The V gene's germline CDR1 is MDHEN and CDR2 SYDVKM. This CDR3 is CASSFYFAGLAGFSSYEQYF. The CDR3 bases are TGTGCCAGCAGTTTTTATTTCGCGGGACTAGCGGGGTTTAGCTCCTACGAGCAGTACTTC. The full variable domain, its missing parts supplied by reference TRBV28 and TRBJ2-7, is DVKVTQSSRYLVKRTGEKVFLECVQDMDHENMFWYRQDPGLGLRLIYFSYDVKMKEKGDIPEGYSVSREKKERFSLILESASTNQTSMYLCASSFYFAGLAGFSSYEQYFGPGTRLTVT.

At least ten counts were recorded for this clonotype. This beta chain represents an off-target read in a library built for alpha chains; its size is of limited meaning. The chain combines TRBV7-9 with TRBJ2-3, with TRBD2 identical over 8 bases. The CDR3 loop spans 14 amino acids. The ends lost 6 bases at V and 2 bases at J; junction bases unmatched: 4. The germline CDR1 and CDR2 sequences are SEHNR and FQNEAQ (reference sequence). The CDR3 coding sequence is TGTGCCAGCAGGAAGCGGGAGTTCACAGATACGCAGTATTTT. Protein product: CASRKREFTDTQYF.

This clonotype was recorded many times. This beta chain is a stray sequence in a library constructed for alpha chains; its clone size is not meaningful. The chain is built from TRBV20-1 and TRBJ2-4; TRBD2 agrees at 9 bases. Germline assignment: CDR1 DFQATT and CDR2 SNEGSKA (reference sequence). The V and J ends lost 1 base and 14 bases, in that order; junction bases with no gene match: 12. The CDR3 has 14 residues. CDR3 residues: CSARVPGLGGREYF. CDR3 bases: TGCAGTGCTAGAGTCCCAGGCCTGGGCGGGAGGGAGTACTTC.

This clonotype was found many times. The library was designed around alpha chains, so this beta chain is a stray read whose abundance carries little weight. In DNA, the CDR3 is TGTGCCAGCAGGACCCCCCAGGGAGCGTGGACTGAAGCTTTCTTT. It codes for CASRTPQGAWTEAFF. The chain uses TRBV28 and TRBJ1-1; a weak D match, TRBD1 (5 bases). This CDR3 is 15 amino acids long. The V end was cut by 6 bases, the J end by 5 bases, with 19 bases between. Germline-derived CDR1 and CDR2 are MDHEN and SYDVKM.

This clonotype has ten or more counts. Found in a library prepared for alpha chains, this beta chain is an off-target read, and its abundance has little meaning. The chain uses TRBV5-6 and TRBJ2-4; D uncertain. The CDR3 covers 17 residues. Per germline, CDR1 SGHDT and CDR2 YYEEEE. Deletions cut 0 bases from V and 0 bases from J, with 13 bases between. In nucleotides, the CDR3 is TGTGCCAGCAGCTTGGCCCTGGGTGATATAGCCAAAAACATTCAGTACTTC. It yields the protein CASSLALGDIAKNIQYF.

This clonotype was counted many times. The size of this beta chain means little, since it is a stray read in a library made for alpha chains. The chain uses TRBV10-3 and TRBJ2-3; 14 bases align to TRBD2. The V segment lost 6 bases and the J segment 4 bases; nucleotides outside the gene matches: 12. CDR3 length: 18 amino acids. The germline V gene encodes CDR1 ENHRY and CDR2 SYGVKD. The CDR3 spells CAIRIPGLAGAGPDTQYF. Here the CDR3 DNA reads TGTGCCATCAGGATCCCGGGACTAGCGGGAGCGGGGCCAGATACGCAGTATTTT.

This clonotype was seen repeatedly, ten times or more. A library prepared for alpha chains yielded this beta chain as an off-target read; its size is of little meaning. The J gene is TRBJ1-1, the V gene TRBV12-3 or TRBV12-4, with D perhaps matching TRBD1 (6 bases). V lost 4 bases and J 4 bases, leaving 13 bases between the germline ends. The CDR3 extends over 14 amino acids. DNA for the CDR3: TGTGCCAGCAGTTCGACAGGACGTGGCACTGAAGCTTTCTTT. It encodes CASSSTGRGTEAFF.

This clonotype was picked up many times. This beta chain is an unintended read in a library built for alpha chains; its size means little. As DNA, the CDR3 is TGTGCCAGCAGTTCCCCGCCAGCCTACGAGCAGTACTTC. Its translation: CASSSPPAYEQYF. The rearrangement links TRBV6-2 or TRBV6-3 to TRBJ2-7; D remains unclear. The CDR3 has 13 residues. Germline V gives CDR1 MNHEY, CDR2 SVGEGT. Trimming pared 4 bases from V and 2 bases from J, leaving 9 bases between.